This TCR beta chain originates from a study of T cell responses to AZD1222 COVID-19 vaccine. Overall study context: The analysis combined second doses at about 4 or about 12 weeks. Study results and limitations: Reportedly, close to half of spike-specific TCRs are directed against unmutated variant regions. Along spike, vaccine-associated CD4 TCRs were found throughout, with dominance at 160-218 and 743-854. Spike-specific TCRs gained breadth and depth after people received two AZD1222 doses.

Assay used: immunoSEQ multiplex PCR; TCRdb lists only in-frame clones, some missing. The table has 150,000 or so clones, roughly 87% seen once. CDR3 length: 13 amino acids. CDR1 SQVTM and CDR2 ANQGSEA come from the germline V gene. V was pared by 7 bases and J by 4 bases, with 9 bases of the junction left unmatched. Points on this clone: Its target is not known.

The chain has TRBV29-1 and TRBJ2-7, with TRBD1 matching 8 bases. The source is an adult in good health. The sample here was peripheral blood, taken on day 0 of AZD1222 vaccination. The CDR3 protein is CSANPGGGYEQYF. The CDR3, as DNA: TGCAGCGCAAACCCAGGGGGCGGGTACGAGCAGTACTTC.